Given below is one T cell receptor beta chain in context. Exclusion criteria comprised uncontrolled infection, other autoimmune disease, pregnancy or lactation. This sample was taken from a study of T cells in Graves' hyperthyroidism and ophthalmopathy. CDR1 and CDR2 (germline): SGDLS, YYNGEE. Trimming took 4 bases from V and 9 from J; bases not matched to a gene: 4. The CDR3 loop spans 14 amino acids. Amplification targeted TCR beta CDR3 regions from RNA transcripts. HTBI primers were the set used in a first-round RT-PCR of the TCR CDR3. TCRdb re-called the multiplex PCR reads through MiXCR, storing one row per CDR3 protein. The sample comprises over 650,000 distinct CDR3 sequences, just under 45% of which are singletons, and roughly 7.2% rests with the top ten.

Material: peripheral blood or thyroid tissue (not recorded which). The chain joins TRBV9 to TRBJ1-6, with 10 bases fitting TRBD1. The sequence was obtained from an adult man with Graves' disease, either hyperthyroidism or ophthalmopathy (not recorded which). The CDR3 protein is CASSSGQGLSPLHF. CDR3 sequence (DNA): TGTGCCAGCAGCTCGGGACAGGGGCTTTCACCCCTCCACTTT.